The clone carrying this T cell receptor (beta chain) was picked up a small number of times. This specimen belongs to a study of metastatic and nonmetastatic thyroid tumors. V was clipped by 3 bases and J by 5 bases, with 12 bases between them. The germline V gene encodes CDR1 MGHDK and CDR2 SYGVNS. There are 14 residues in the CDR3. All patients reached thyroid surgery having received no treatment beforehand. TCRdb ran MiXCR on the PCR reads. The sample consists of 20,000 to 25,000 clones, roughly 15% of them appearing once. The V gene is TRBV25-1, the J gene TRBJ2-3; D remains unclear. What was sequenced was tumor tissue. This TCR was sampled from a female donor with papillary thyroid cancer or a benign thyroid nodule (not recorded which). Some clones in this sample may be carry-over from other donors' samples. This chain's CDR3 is CASSEWGFLDTQYF. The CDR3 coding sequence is TGTGCCAGCAGTGAGTGGGGTTTTTTAGATACGCAGTATTTT.